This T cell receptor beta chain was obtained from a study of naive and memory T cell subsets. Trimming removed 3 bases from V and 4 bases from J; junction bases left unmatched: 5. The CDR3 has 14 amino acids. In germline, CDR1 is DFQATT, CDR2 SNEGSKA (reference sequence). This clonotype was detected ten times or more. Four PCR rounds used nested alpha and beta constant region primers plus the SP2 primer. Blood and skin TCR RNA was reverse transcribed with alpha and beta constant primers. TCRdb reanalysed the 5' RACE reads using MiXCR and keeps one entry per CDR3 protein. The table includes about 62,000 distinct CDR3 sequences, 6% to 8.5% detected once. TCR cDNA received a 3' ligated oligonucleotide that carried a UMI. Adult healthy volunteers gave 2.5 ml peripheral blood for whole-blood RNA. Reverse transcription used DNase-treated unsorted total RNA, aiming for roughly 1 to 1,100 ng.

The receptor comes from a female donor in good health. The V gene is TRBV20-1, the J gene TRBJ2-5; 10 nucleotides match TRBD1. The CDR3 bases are TGCAGTGCTAGCGGGACAGGGGAATCAGAGACCCAGTACTTC. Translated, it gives CSASGTGESETQYF.